This TCR beta chain was identified in a study of regulatory T cells in long-lasting Graves disease. Study information: Graves' patients, newly diagnosed, had taken antithyroid drugs under 3 months.

Arm-PCR with iRepertoire HTBI primers amplified the CDR3 regions for these TCR beta libraries. TCRdb passed the multiplex PCR reads through MiXCR, listing each CDR3 protein once. Altogether 530,000 or so distinct CDR3 sequences are present, 15% to 20% being singletons, with the ten largest covering around 13%. This clonotype was recorded many times. With 5 bases clipped from V and 11 bases from J, the junction kept 11 bases outside the gene matches. CDR1 is DFQATT, CDR2 SNEGSKA, per germline (reference sequence). The CDR3 totals 12 residues. As for time point: newly diagnosed GD, antithyroid drugs for less than 3 months. PBMC RNA served as the TCR library source. The sample also formed part of further work on T cells in Graves' hyperthyroidism and ophthalmopathy. According to that study: An absence of ophthalmopathy progression within 18 months meant stable Graves' hyperthyroidism. A set of HTBI primers served as the primers for a first-round RT-PCR of the TCR CDR3.

This chain links TRBV20-1 with TRBJ1-1, with TRBD1 matching over 7 bases. This receptor was obtained from a young man with Graves disease. Sequencing was performed on peripheral blood mononuclear cells (PBMCs), taken at new diagnosis, from a patient treated with antithyroid drugs. The CDR3 spells CSAPDRERGAFF. The CDR3 coding sequence is TGCAGTGCTCCCGACAGGGAGAGAGGGGCTTTCTTT.